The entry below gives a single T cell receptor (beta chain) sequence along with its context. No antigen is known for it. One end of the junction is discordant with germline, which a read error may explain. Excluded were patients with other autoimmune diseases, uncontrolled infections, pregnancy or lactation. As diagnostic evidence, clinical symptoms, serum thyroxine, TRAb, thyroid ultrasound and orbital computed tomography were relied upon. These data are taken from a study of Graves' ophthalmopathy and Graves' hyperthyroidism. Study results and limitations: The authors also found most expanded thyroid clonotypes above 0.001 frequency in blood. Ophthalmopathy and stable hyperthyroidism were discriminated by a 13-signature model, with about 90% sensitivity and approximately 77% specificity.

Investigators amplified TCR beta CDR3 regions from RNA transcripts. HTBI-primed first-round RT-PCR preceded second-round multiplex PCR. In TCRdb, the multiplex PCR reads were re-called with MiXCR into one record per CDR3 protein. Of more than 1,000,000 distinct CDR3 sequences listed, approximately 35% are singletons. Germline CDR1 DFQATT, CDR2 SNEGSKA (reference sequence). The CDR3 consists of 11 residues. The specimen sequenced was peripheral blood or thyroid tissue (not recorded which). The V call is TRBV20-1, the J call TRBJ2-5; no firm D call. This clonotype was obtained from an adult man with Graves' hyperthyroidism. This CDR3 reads CSAWRQGTQYF. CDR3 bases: TGCAGTGCCTGGCGGCAAGGGACCCAGTACTTC.